The clone carrying this T cell receptor (beta chain) was detected only a few times. The sample comes from a study of T-cell reconstitution after alpha-beta-depleted transplantation in children. As it was prepared, the TCRbeta library received unique molecular identifiers. TCRdb re-called the PCR reads through MiXCR, storing one row per CDR3 protein. The sample records 200,000 to 250,000 distinct CDR3 sequences, around 7.5% being singletons. CDR3 size: 15 residues. V was trimmed by 8 bases and J by 0 bases, leaving 17 bases between them. Germline CDR1 reads SNHLY; CDR2 reads FYNNEI. This sequence originates from a male patient aged 10-17 years who had a stem cell transplant for acute lymphoblastic leukemia, so the T cells may come from the graft donor. The sequences come from PBMCs, mostly from graft donor cells, collected 180 days after TCRalphabeta/CD19-depleted stem cell transplant. The rearrangement uses TRBV2 and TRBJ2-7; no clear D gene. The CDR3 region is CASEVWGSHSYEQYF. In DNA, the CDR3 is TGTGCCAGCGAAGTGTGGGGTTCACACTCCTACGAGCAGTACTTC. The full variable domain, with the rest looked up from reference TRBV2 and TRBJ2-7, is EPEVTQTPSHQVTQMGQEVILRCVPISNHLYFYWYRQILGQKVEFLVSFYNNEISEKSEIFDDQFSVERPDGSNFTLKIRSTKLEDSAMYFCASEVWGSHSYEQYFGPGTRLTVT.